The text below deals with one T cell receptor (beta chain). This sample stems from a study of technical replicates of blood from a handful of donors. Germline V gene lookup returns CDR1 MNHEY and CDR2 SMNVEV (reference sequence). V lost 5 bases and J lost 0; bases outside the gene matches: 9. The CDR3 runs to 16 residues. TCRdb's copy holds only in-frame clones and misses some; the assay was immunoSEQ multiplex PCR. The repertoire holds some 48,000 clones, with 90% to 95% as singletons. This chain links TRBV27 with TRBJ1-2, with 7 bases aligning to TRBD1. The origin of this receptor is a human donor in good health. Some clones in this sample may be carry-over from other donors' samples. The sequenced material came from PBMCs. In DNA, the CDR3 is TGTGCCAGCAGTAAGGGACAGCTTGTTACTAACTATGGCTACACCTTC. Translation gives CASSKGQLVTNYGYTF.